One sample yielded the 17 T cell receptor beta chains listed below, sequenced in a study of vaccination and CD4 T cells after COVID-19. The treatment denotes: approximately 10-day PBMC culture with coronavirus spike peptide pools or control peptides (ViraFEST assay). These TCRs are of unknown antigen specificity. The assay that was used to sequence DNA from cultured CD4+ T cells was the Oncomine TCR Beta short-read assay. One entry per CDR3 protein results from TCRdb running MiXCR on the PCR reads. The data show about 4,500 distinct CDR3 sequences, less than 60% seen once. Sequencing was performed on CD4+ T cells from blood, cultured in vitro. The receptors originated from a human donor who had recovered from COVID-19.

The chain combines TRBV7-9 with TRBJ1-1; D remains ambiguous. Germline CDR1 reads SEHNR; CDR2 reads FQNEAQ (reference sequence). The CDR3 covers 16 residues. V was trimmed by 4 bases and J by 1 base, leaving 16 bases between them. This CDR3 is CASSSFFRTENTEAFF. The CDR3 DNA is TGTGCCAGCAGCTCTTTTTTCCGGACGGAGAACACTGAAGCTTTCTTT.

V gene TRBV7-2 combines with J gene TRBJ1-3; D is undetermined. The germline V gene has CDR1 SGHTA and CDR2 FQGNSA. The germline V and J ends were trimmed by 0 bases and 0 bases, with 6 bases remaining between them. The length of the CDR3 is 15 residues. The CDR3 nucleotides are TGTGCCAGCAGCTTAGCAGCCGACTCTGGAAACACCATATATTTT. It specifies CASSLAADSGNTIYF. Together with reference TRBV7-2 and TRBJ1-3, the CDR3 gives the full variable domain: GAGVSQSPSNKVTEKGKDVELRCDPISGHTALYWYRQSLGQGLEFLIYFQGNSAPDKSGLPSDRFSAERTGGSVSTLTIQRTQQEDSAVYLCASSLAADSGNTIYFGEGSWLTVV.

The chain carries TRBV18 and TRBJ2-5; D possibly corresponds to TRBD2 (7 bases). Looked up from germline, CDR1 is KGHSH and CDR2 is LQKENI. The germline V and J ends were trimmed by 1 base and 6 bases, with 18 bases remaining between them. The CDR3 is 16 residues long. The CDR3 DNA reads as TGTGCCAGCTCACCACTCGAGGAGGGGGGGCTGCAGACCCAGTACTTC. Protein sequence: CASSPLEEGGLQTQYF.

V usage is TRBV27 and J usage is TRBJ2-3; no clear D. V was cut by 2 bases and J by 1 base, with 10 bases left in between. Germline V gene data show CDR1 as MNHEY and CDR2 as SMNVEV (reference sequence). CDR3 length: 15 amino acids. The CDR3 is CASSLVLQRTDTQYF. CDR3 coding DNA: TGTGCCAGCAGTTTAGTCCTCCAACGCACAGATACGCAGTATTTT.

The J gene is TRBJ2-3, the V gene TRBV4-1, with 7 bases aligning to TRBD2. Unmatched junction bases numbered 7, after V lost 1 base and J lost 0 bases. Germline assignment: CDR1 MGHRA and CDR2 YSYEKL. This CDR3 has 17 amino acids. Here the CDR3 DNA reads TGCGCCAGCAGCCAAGGACCACTAGCGCCGAGCACAGATACGCAGTATTTT. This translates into CASSQGPLAPSTDTQYF.

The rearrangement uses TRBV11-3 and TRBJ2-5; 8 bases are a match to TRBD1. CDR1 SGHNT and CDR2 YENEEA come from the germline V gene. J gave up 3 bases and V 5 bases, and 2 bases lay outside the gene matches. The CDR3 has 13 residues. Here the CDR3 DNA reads TGTGCCAGCAGCCCGACAGGGGAAGAGACCCAGTACTTC. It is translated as CASSPTGEETQYF.

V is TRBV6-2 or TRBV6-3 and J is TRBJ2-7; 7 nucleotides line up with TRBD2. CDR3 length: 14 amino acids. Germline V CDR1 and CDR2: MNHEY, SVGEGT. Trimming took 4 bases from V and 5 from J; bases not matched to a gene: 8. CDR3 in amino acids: CASSLGGGTHEQYF. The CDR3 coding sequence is TGTGCCAGCAGTTTAGGCGGGGGAACCCACGAGCAGTACTTC.

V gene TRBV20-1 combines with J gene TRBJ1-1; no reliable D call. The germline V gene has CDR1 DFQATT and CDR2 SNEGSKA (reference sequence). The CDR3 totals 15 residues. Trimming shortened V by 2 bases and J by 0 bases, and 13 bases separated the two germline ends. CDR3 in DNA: TGCAGTGCTAGACCTAACGGGAATCTGAACACTGAAGCTTTCTTT. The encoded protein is CSARPNGNLNTEAFF.

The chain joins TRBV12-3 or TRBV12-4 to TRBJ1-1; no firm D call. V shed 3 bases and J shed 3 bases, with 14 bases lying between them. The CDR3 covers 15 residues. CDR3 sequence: CASSLHSSDYTEAFF. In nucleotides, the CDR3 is TGTGCCAGCAGTTTGCACAGCTCTGATTACACTGAAGCTTTCTTT.

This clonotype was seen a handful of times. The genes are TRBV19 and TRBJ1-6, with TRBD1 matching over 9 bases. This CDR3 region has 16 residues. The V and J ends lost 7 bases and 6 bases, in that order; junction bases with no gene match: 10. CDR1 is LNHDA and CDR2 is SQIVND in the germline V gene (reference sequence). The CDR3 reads CASKDPGQGGNSPLHF. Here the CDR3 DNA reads TGTGCCAGTAAAGACCCGGGACAGGGTGGTAATTCACCCCTCCACTTT.

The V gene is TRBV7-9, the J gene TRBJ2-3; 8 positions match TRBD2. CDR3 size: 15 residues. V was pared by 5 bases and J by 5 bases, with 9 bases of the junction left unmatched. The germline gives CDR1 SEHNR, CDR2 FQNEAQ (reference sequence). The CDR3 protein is CASSPRGGEIDTQYF. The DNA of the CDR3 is TGTGCCAGCAGCCCACGGGGGGGGGAGATAGATACGCAGTATTTT. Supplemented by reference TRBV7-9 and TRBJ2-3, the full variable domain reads DTGVSQNPRHKITKRGQNVTFRCDPISEHNRLYWYRQTLGQGPEFLTYFQNEAQLEKSRLLSDRFSAERPKGSFSTLEIQRTEQGDSAMYLCASSPRGGEIDTQYFGPGTRLTVL.

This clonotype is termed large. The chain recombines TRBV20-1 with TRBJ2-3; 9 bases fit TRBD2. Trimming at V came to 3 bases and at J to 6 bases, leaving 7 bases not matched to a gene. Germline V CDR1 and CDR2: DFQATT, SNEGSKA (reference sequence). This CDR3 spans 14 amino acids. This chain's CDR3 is CSASGAGGTDTQYF. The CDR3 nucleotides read TGCAGTGCTAGTGGGGCGGGAGGGACGGATACGCAGTATTTT.

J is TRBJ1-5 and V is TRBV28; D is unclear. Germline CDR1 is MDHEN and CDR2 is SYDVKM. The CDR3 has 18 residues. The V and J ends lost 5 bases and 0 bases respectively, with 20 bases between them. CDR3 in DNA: TGTGCCAGCAGTGGTGCCCCCCTCTTGGCGGATAGCAATCAGCCCCAGCATTTT. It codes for CASSGAPLLADSNQPQHF.

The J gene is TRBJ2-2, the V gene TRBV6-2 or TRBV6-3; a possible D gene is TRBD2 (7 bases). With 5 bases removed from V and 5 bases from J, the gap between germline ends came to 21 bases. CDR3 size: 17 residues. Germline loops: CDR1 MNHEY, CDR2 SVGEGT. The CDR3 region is CASSPLRGGLGTGELFF. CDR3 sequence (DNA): TGTGCCAGCAGTCCCCTAAGGGGGGGCCTGGGGACCGGGGAGCTGTTTTTT.

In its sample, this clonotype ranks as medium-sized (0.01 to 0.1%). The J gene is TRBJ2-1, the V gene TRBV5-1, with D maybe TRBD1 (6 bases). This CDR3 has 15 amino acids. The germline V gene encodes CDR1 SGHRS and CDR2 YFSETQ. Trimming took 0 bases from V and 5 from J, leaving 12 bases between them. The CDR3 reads CASSLAGQGNNEQFF. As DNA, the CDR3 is TGCGCCAGCAGCTTGGCCGGGCAGGGGAACAATGAGCAGTTCTTC.

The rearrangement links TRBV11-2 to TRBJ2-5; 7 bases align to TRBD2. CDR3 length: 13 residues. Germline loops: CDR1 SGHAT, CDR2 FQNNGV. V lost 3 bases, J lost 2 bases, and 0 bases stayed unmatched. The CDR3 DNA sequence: TGTGCCAGCAGCTTGGGAGGGCAAGAGACCCAGTACTTC. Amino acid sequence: CASSLGGQETQYF.

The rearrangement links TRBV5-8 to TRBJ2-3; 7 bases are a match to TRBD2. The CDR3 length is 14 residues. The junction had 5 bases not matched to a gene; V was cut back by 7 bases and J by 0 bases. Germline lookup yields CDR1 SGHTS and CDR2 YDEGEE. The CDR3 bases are TGTGCCAGCCCTTCGCGGGGGAGCACAGATACGCAGTATTTT. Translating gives CASPSRGSTDTQYF.